This TCR beta chain was identified in a study of blood T cells in healthy people across ages. Together with a sample-barcoded 5' primer, a J-beta primer mix was included in a second PCR lasting about 7 to 12 cycles. Researchers report that each sample yielded at least 2.5 million CDR3-containing paired-end reads. TCRdb passed the 5' RACE reads through MiXCR, listing each CDR3 protein once. Here the sample spans some 1.5 million distinct CDR3 sequences, about 30% being singletons. This clonotype was found many times. Mismatch with germline at one junction end may stem from a read error. CDR3 length: 14 amino acids. CDR1 and CDR2 (germline): MNHEY, SMNVEV (reference sequence).

The chain joins TRBV27 to TRBJ1-2; unclear D gene. This TCR was recovered from a woman under 40 in good health. The sequencing input was blood. This chain's CDR3 is CASSLRIPSYCYTF. The CDR3 coding sequence is TGTGCCAGCAGTCTCCGCATCCCCTCCTATTGCTACACCTTC.